One and the same sample provided the 28 T cell receptor beta chains below, sequenced in a study of blood T cell repertoires in COVID-19. Measured with immunoSEQ multiplex PCR; TCRdb has only the in-frame clones, and not every one. Of about 120,000 clones listed, about 83% are singletons. The sequencing sample was made of PBMCs or T cells enriched from blood (not recorded which). Receptors were obtained from a woman aged 25 to 39 who had recovered from COVID-19.

The chain is built from TRBV4-2 and TRBJ1-4; D possibly corresponds to TRBD1 (5 bases). The CDR3 runs 15 residues. The germline CDR1 and CDR2 sequences are LGHNA and YNFKEQ. Trimming removed 0 bases at V and 7 bases at J, with 12 bases between. CDR3 DNA: TGTGCCAGCAGCCAAGACCCGGGACTATTTGAAAAACTGTTTTTT. Its translation is CASSQDPGLFEKLFF.

This clone showed up just a few times. The V call is TRBV11-2, the J call TRBJ2-7; D is perhaps TRBD2 (6 bases). The V end lost 4 bases, the J end lost 2 bases, and 21 bases lay between the germline ends. In germline, CDR1 is SGHAT, CDR2 FQNNGV. CDR3 length equals 17 residues. The CDR3 coding sequence is TGTGCCAGCAGCTCCCTCAAGGGTAGCGGTAAAACCTACGAGCAGTACTTC. Its protein is CASSSLKGSGKTYEQYF.

The CDR3 region has the DNA TGTGCCAGCAGCCTAAGGGGTACAGGGCGCGACGAGCAGTACTTC. This codes for CASSLRGTGRDEQYF. This sequence joins TRBV3-1 (or the pseudogene TRBV3-2) and TRBJ2-7; possibly TRBD1 for D (6 bases). The V end lost 4 bases, the J end lost 5 bases, and 18 bases lay between the germline ends. The V gene's germline CDR1 is LGHDT and CDR2 YNNKEL (reference sequence). This CDR3 spans 15 amino acids.

In its sample, this clone was seen once. The chain has TRBV4-2 and TRBJ1-2, with D unclear. Germline-derived CDR1 and CDR2 are LGHNA and YNFKEQ. The length of the CDR3 is 12 residues. V shed 0 bases and J shed 5 bases, with 4 bases lying between them. CDR3: CASSQESYGYTF. The CDR3 nucleotides are TGTGCCAGCAGCCAAGAGTCATATGGCTACACCTTC.

This sequence joins TRBV6-5 and TRBJ1-2; 7 bases line up with TRBD1. V shed 5 bases, J shed 5 bases, and the junction held 5 bases outside the gene matches. Per the germline V gene, CDR1 is MNHEY and CDR2 is SVGAGI. The CDR3 spans 13 residues. CDR3 nucleotides: TGTGCCAGCAGTATTTCACAGGGGTATGGCTACACCTTC. It yields the protein CASSISQGYGYTF.

The chain combines TRBV19 with TRBJ2-7; 8 bases line up with TRBD1. The CDR3 loop spans 12 amino acids. V was clipped by 6 bases and J by 7 bases; unmatched bases: 5. Germline V gives CDR1 LNHDA, CDR2 SQIVND (reference sequence). CDR3 sequence (DNA): TGTGCCAGTAGCTGGGGGACAGGAGAGCAGTACTTC. Encoded protein: CASSWGTGEQYF.

The CDR3 coding sequence is TGTGCCAGTAGTCCGTACAATCAGCCCCAGCATTTT. Encoded protein: CASSPYNQPQHF. J is TRBJ1-5 and V is TRBV19; D gene ambiguous. This CDR3 has 12 residues. Trimming removed 5 bases at V and 3 bases at J, with 5 bases between. Looked up from germline, CDR1 is LNHDA and CDR2 is SQIVND (reference sequence).

This chain connects TRBV6-6 to TRBJ2-3; 13 bases agree with TRBD2. The CDR3 sequence is 16 residues long. Per the germline V gene, CDR1 is MNHNY and CDR2 is SVGAGI (reference sequence). The trim removed 8 bases at V and 4 bases at J, leaving 9 bases unmatched. In nucleotides, the CDR3 is TGTGCCAGCGCCGGCGGACTAGCGGGAGTTGCAGATACGCAGTATTTT. Amino acid sequence: CASAGGLAGVADTQYF.

The chain carries TRBV28 and TRBJ2-1; 10 bases map to TRBD2. CDR1 is MDHEN and CDR2 is SYDVKM in the germline V gene. J gave up 7 bases and V 3 bases, and 6 bases lay outside the gene matches. The CDR3 contains 15 residues. The CDR3 spells CASSFVSGRTNEQFF. As DNA, the CDR3 is TGTGCCAGCAGTTTTGTTAGCGGGAGGACGAATGAGCAGTTCTTC.

This chain links TRBV29-1 with TRBJ1-1; TRBD1 aligns across 8 bases. CDR1 is SQVTM and CDR2 is ANQGSEA in the germline V gene. V lost 8 bases to trimming and J lost 1 base; unmatched junction nucleotides: 6. CDR3 length: 13 amino acids. The CDR3 nucleotides read TGCAGCTCCCTGACAGGGGAGAACACTGAAGCTTTCTTT. Its protein is CSSLTGENTEAFF.

The chain couples TRBV7-2 to TRBJ2-7, with D maybe TRBD1 (5 bases). Germline CDR1 reads SGHTA; CDR2 reads FQGNSA. This CDR3 spans 14 amino acids. Between the trimmed V and J ends, which lost 5 bases and 2 bases, there was a span of 13 bases. CDR3 coding DNA: TGTGCCAGCAGCATATACAGGCAGGCCTACGAGCAGTACTTC. Translating it yields CASSIYRQAYEQYF.

The gene calls are TRBV28 and TRBJ1-6; 7 bases map to TRBD1. Unmatched junction bases numbered 9, after V lost 7 bases and J lost 6 bases. In germline, CDR1 is MDHEN, CDR2 SYDVKM. The CDR3 has 15 amino acids. Here the CDR3 reads CASTTGGTANSPLHF. CDR3 coding DNA: TGTGCCAGCACCACCGGTGGGACAGCTAATTCACCCCTCCACTTT.

The genes are TRBV19 and TRBJ1-5, with a tentative D call TRBD1 (6 bases). CDR1 is LNHDA and CDR2 is SQIVND in the germline V gene (reference sequence). The V and J ends lost 6 bases and 4 bases respectively, with 19 bases between them. This CDR3 region has 16 residues. The CDR3, as DNA: TGTGCCAGTAGCCCCACGGGGGGGCATCGGAATCAGCCCCAGCATTTT. Translated: CASSPTGGHRNQPQHF.

The rearrangement uses TRBV13 and TRBJ2-1, with TRBD2 matching over 7 bases. The CDR3 sequence is 14 residues long. The V gene's germline CDR1 is PRHDT and CDR2 FYEKMQ (reference sequence). The junction had 4 bases not matched to a gene; V was cut back by 4 bases and J by 4 bases. CDR3 amino acids: CASSSQAGYNEQFF. Written as DNA, the CDR3 is TGTGCCAGCAGCTCCCAAGCGGGGTACAATGAGCAGTTCTTC.

The chain has TRBV19 and TRBJ2-7; 7 bases line up with TRBD1. The CDR3 loop spans 16 amino acids. CDR1 and CDR2 from the germline V gene are LNHDA and SQIVND (reference sequence). The V segment lost 6 bases and the J segment 0 bases; nucleotides outside the gene matches: 11. The DNA for the CDR3 is TGTGCCAGTAGGAGTATCGGGACAGCTAACTCCTACGAGCAGTACTTC. Amino acids: CASRSIGTANSYEQYF. Combining the CDR3 with reference TRBV19 and TRBJ2-7 gives the whole variable domain DGGITQSPKYLFRKEGQNVTLSCEQNLNHDAMYWYRQDPGQGLRLIYYSQIVNDFQKGDIAEGYSVSREKKESFPLTVTSAQKNPTAFYLCASRSIGTANSYEQYFGPGTRLTVT.

The chain combines TRBV4-3 with TRBJ1-2; D is perhaps TRBD1 (6 bases). Trimming removed 1 base at V and 1 base at J, with 13 bases between. Per germline, CDR1 LGHNA and CDR2 YSLEER. The CDR3 is 16 residues long. The DNA of the CDR3 is TGCGCCAGCAGCCAAGGGGCCAGGGGCGATAACTATGGCTACACCTTC. Translation gives CASSQGARGDNYGYTF.

This chain uses TRBV18 with TRBJ1-6; D remains unclear. The CDR3 is made up of 13 amino acids. V was shortened by 1 base and J by 8 bases, with 6 bases between the two germline ends. CDR1 is KGHSH, CDR2 LQKENI, per germline. CDR3 protein: CASSPLSDSPLHF. In DNA form, the CDR3 reads TGTGCCAGCTCACCACTTAGCGATTCACCCCTCCACTTT.

This sequence joins TRBV3-1 (or the pseudogene TRBV3-2) and TRBJ1-2; no clear D. This CDR3 has 13 amino acids. V was pared by 5 bases and J by 6 bases, with 13 bases between. Germline V gene data show CDR1 as LGHDT and CDR2 as YNNKEL (reference sequence). CDR3 DNA: TGTGCCAGCAGCACACGTCAGGCCCATGGCTACACCTTC. Amino acids: CASSTRQAHGYTF.

This clone was detected once. The J gene is TRBJ2-1, the V gene TRBV7-3; 7 positions match TRBD1. V shed 5 bases and J 5 bases; nucleotides not matched to a gene: 3. The length of the CDR3 is 13 residues. Germline loops: CDR1 SGHTA, CDR2 FQGTGA. Here the CDR3 reads CASSQGTDNEQFF. For the CDR3, the DNA is TGTGCCAGCAGCCAAGGGACAGACAATGAGCAGTTCTTC.

This clone showed up just a few times. This chain uses TRBV7-3 with TRBJ1-1; D uncertain. Germline CDR1 reads SGHTA; CDR2 reads FQGTGA. V lost 0 bases and J lost 1, with 3 bases in between. The CDR3 is 13 amino acids. CDR3 loop: CASSLTQNTEAFF. The CDR3 DNA is TGTGCCAGCAGCTTAACACAGAACACTGAAGCTTTCTTT. The entire variable domain, with the rest obtained from reference TRBV7-3 and TRBJ1-1, is as follows: GAGVSQTPSNKVTEKGKYVELRCDPISGHTALYWYRQSLGQGPEFLIYFQGTGAADDSGLPNDRFFAVRPEGSVSTLKIQRTERGDSAVYLCASSLTQNTEAFFGQGTRLTVV.

This chain joins TRBV5-1 and TRBJ2-2, with D possibly TRBD2 on 7 matching bases. CDR1 and CDR2 (germline): SGHRS, YFSETQ. The CDR3 contains 16 residues. The V end was cut by 3 bases, the J end by 8 bases, with 20 bases between. The CDR3 sequence: CASSYTGRGSSGELFF. The CDR3 nucleotides are TGCGCCAGCAGCTATACAGGGAGGGGTTCTTCTGGGGAGCTGTTTTTT.

This chain uses TRBV5-6 with TRBJ2-2; D is perhaps TRBD1 (6 bases). The CDR3 loop spans 15 amino acids. Trimming stripped 2 bases from V and 3 bases from J, with 11 bases between. CDR1 and CDR2 (germline): SGHDT, YYEEEE. Here the CDR3 reads CASSLRDTHTGELFF. The CDR3 bases are TGTGCCAGCAGCTTACGGGACACCCACACCGGGGAGCTGTTTTTT.

This clone has only a few counts. The chain has TRBV19 and TRBJ2-5; 10 positions match TRBD1. This CDR3 comprises 13 residues. The germline gives CDR1 LNHDA, CDR2 SQIVND (reference sequence). Trimming took 9 bases from V and 4 from J; bases not matched to a gene: 5. The CDR3 is CASGTGVRETQYF. The DNA for the CDR3 is TGTGCCAGCGGGACAGGGGTGCGAGAGACCCAGTACTTC.

The chain links TRBV4-2 to TRBJ2-3; 10 bases map to TRBD2. The germline V gene encodes CDR1 LGHNA and CDR2 YNFKEQ. Trimming at V came to 3 bases and at J to 3 bases, leaving 12 bases not matched to a gene. CDR3 length: 18 residues. CDR3 DNA: TGTGCCAGCAGCCACAGACTCCCACTAGCGGGAAGAACAGATACGCAGTATTTT. It translates to CASSHRLPLAGRTDTQYF.

CDR3 residues: CASSYGQGNTDTQYF. Written as DNA, the CDR3 is TGTGCCAGCAGTTATGGGCAGGGGAACACAGATACGCAGTATTTT. This chain links TRBV7-9 with TRBJ2-3; TRBD1 is a possible D gene (6 bases). Deletions cut 6 bases from V and 2 bases from J, with 15 bases between. This CDR3 is built from 15 residues. From germline, CDR1 is SEHNR and CDR2 FQNEAQ (reference sequence).

V usage is TRBV27 and J usage is TRBJ2-4; D gene ambiguous. The V gene lost 5 bases and the J gene lost 3 bases, with 14 bases spanning the gap. Germline V gives CDR1 MNHEY, CDR2 SMNVEV (reference sequence). The CDR3 has 15 residues. The CDR3 loop is CASSDLDLGKNIQYF. The CDR3 DNA reads TGTGCCAGCAGTGACCTAGATCTAGGCAAAAACATTCAGTACTTC.

The chain has TRBV28 and TRBJ1-2; tentative D call: TRBD1 (6 bases). This CDR3 has 11 residues. Deletions cut 6 bases from V and 9 bases from J, with 11 bases between. Germline loops: CDR1 MDHEN, CDR2 SYDVKM. CDR3: CASSEGQSYTF. CDR3 coding DNA: TGTGCCAGCAGCGAGGGACAAAGCTACACCTTC.

The CDR3 nucleotides are TGCGCCAGCAGCGTTCTAGCGGGAGGGGCCTACGAGCAGTACTTC. As protein: CASSVLAGGAYEQYF. The rearrangement joins TRBV4-3 to TRBJ2-7, with 12 bases fitting TRBD2. Germline trimming cut 5 bases from V and 2 bases from J; bases unmatched to any gene: 4. The CDR3 consists of 15 residues. Germline V gene data show CDR1 as LGHNA and CDR2 as YSLEER.